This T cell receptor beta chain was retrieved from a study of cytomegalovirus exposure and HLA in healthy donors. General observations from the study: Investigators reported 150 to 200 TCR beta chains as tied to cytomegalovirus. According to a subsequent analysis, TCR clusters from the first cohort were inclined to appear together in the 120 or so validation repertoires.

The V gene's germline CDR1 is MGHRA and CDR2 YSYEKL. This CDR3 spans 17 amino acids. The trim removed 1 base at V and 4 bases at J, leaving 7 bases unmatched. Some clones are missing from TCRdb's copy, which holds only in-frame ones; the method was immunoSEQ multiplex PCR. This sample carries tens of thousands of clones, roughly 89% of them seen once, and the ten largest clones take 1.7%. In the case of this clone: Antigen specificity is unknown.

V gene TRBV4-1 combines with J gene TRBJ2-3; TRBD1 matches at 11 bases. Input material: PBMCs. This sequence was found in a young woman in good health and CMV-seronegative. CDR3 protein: CASSQVFGQGASDTQYF. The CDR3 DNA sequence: TGCGCCAGCAGCCAAGTATTCGGACAGGGGGCGTCAGATACGCAGTATTTT.